The clone carrying this TCR beta chain was found a few times. TCRdb keeps only in-frame clones here, not all; method: immunoSEQ multiplex PCR. Here the sample spans 400,000 to 450,000 clones, roughly 90% being singletons. The data derive from a study of blood T cell repertoires in COVID-19. Germline V CDR1 and CDR2: MNHEY, SVGAGI. The CDR3 consists of 16 residues. With V trimmed by 4 bases and J by 5 bases, 8 bases remained unmatched. Sequences were obtained from peripheral blood. The chain couples TRBV6-5 to TRBJ2-1; 10 bases are shared with TRBD2. This clonotype was obtained from a woman aged 30 to 39 with active or convalescent COVID-19. The CDR3 sequence: CASSSTGTSVNNEQFF. For the CDR3, the DNA is TGTGCCAGCAGTTCAACCGGGACTAGCGTCAACAATGAGCAGTTCTTC.